The 28 T cell receptor beta chains reported below all come from one sample, sequenced in a study of radiation and T cells in renal cell carcinoma. Assay used: immunoSEQ multiplex PCR; TCRdb lists only in-frame clones, some missing. The table lists roughly 78,000 clones, 82% of them singletons. The sample's time point: blood 2 weeks post-SBRT. As for treatment: 15 Gy SBRT to primary tumor, nephrectomy 4 weeks later. The source material was blood, sampled from a patient whose treatment included radiotherapy and nephrectomy. The origin of the receptors is a man aged 55 to 69 with renal cell carcinoma.

In this sample, this clone turned up a few times. The rearrangement links TRBV28 to TRBJ1-1; possibly TRBD1 for D (5 bases). Trimming took 8 bases from V and 0 from J, leaving 19 bases between them. CDR3 length: 16 amino acids. From germline, CDR1 is MDHEN and CDR2 SYDVKM. The CDR3 coding sequence is TGTGCCAGCTCCAGCCTTAACAGGACCATGAACACTGAAGCTTTCTTT. This codes for CASSSLNRTMNTEAFF.

The chain uses TRBV5-1 and TRBJ1-2; possible D gene TRBD1, 5 bases. The CDR3 is made up of 15 amino acids. The germline gives CDR1 SGHRS, CDR2 YFSETQ. The V and J ends lost 1 base and 4 bases respectively, with 14 bases between them. In nucleotides, the CDR3 is TGCGCCAGCAGCTTGCGTGGGGACCAGCGCTATGGCTACACCTTC. Translation gives CASSLRGDQRYGYTF.

CDR3: CASSVDMGKGGELFF. In DNA, the CDR3 is TGTGCCAGCAGCGTAGATATGGGGAAGGGCGGGGAGCTGTTTTTT. V and J are TRBV9 and TRBJ2-2; D is ambiguous. This CDR3 region has 15 residues. V was shortened by 0 bases and J by 7 bases, with 13 bases between the two germline ends. CDR1 is SGDLS, CDR2 YYNGEE, per germline.

This clone was detected ten times or more. The chain combines TRBV5-1 with TRBJ2-5; 9 bases line up with TRBD2. The CDR3 covers 15 residues. Germline loops: CDR1 SGHRS, CDR2 YFSETQ. Trimming cost V 2 bases and J 4 bases; bases outside gene matches: 6. Written as DNA, the CDR3 is TGCGCCAGCAGCTTCTACTATAGCGGGAGAGAGACCCAGTACTTC. Translated, it gives CASSFYYSGRETQYF. Using reference TRBV5-1 and TRBJ2-5 for the parts outside the CDR3, the full variable domain is KAGVTQTPRYLIKTRGQQVTLSCSPISGHRSVSWYQQTPGQGLQFLFEYFSETQRNKGNFPGRFSGRQFSNSRSEMNVSTLELGDSALYLCASSFYYSGRETQYFGPGTRLLVL.

This chain joins TRBV7-3 and TRBJ2-2; a weak D match, TRBD1 (6 bases). The CDR3 is 15 residues long. Trimming shortened V by 5 bases and J by 3 bases, and 13 bases separated the two germline ends. In germline, CDR1 is SGHTA, CDR2 FQGTGA. The CDR3 protein is CASSVGTLDTGELFF. In DNA, the CDR3 is TGTGCCAGCAGCGTCGGGACACTTGACACCGGGGAGCTGTTTTTT.

V usage is TRBV7-8 and J usage is TRBJ2-3; TRBD1 might be the D (5 bases). The ends were cut back, 9 bases at V and 2 bases at J, with 12 bases in the middle. CDR3 size: 13 residues. Germline lookup yields CDR1 SGHVS and CDR2 FQNEAQ. Here the CDR3 reads CASLQENTDTQYF. The CDR3 DNA follows: TGTGCCAGTCTACAGGAAAACACAGATACGCAGTATTTT.

This clone was observed a single time. The J gene is TRBJ2-7, the V gene TRBV2, with 15 nucleotides matching TRBD2. From germline, CDR1 is SNHLY and CDR2 FYNNEI. This CDR3 is built from 18 residues. V lost 0 bases to trimming and J lost 5 bases; unmatched junction nucleotides: 8. CDR3 sequence: CASSEASGTSGRRNEQYF. The DNA of the CDR3 is TGTGCCAGCAGTGAAGCCTCCGGGACTAGCGGGAGGCGTAACGAGCAGTACTTC. Using reference TRBV2 and TRBJ2-7 for the parts outside the CDR3, the full variable domain is EPEVTQTPSHQVTQMGQEVILRCVPISNHLYFYWYRQILGQKVEFLVSFYNNEISEKSEIFDDQFSVERPDGSNFTLKIRSTKLEDSAMYFCASSEASGTSGRRNEQYFGPGTRLTVT.

This clone was recorded only once. The chain uses TRBV7-2 and TRBJ2-3, with D uncertain. V lost 0 bases and J lost 0, with 4 bases in between. The CDR3 consists of 14 residues. Germline assignment: CDR1 SGHTA and CDR2 FQGNSA. DNA of the CDR3: TGTGCCAGCAGCTTAGCGTCTAGCACAGATACGCAGTATTTT. Protein sequence: CASSLASSTDTQYF.

This clone was seen once. The chain is built from TRBV29-1 and TRBJ2-7; tentative D call: TRBD2 (6 bases). The germline V gene has CDR1 SQVTM and CDR2 ANQGSEA. Trimming left V 7 bases short and J 2 bases short, with 12 bases between. The CDR3 spans 12 residues. CDR3 loop: CSGRDFAYEQYF. The CDR3 region has the DNA TGCAGCGGGCGGGATTTCGCCTACGAGCAGTACTTC.

This sequence joins TRBV28 and TRBJ1-2, with 7 positions matching TRBD1. The V gene end was trimmed by 6 bases and the J gene end by 0 bases; junction bases not matched to a gene: 4. Germline assignment: CDR1 MDHEN and CDR2 SYDVKM. CDR3 length equals 14 residues. CDR3 coding DNA: TGTGCCAGCAGCGAAGGGACAGCTAACTATGGCTACACCTTC. Its protein product is CASSEGTANYGYTF.

This clone showed up just once. V gene TRBV15 combines with J gene TRBJ2-5, with 10 bases that match TRBD2. From germline, CDR1 is LNHNV and CDR2 YYDKDF (reference sequence). This CDR3 spans 18 amino acids. Trimming cost V 0 bases and J 4 bases; bases outside gene matches: 11. The CDR3 protein is CATSRDLSGGTSAETQYF. In nucleotides, the CDR3 is TGTGCCACCAGCAGAGATCTCTCGGGCGGGACTAGCGCAGAGACCCAGTACTTC.

The chain combines TRBV6-5 with TRBJ2-1; D remains unclear. V dropped 5 bases and J dropped 9 bases, with 14 bases sitting between them. The CDR3 length is 13 residues. Germline loops: CDR1 MNHEY, CDR2 SVGAGI. CDR3 amino acids: CASSLLERGEQFF. CDR3 nucleotides: TGTGCCAGCAGTCTCCTGGAGCGAGGTGAGCAGTTCTTC.

The rearrangement uses TRBV20-1 and TRBJ2-1, with D hard to call. CDR1 is DFQATT and CDR2 is SNEGSKA in the germline V gene (reference sequence). The CDR3 length is 11 residues. V was shortened by 2 bases and J by 7 bases, with 6 bases between the two germline ends. The CDR3 bases are TGCAGTGCTAGATGGCCTAATGAGCAGTTCTTC. Residues: CSARWPNEQFF.

The chain combines TRBV30 with TRBJ2-2; D is perhaps TRBD1 or TRBD2 (5 bases each). Germline V gene data show CDR1 as GTSNPN and CDR2 as SVGIG (reference sequence). This CDR3 contains 14 residues. Trimming left V 4 bases short and J 5 bases short, with 14 bases between. The CDR3 loop reads CAWKGKRGTGELFF. CDR3 in DNA: TGTGCCTGGAAGGGGAAGAGGGGTACCGGGGAGCTGTTTTTT.

The chain combines TRBV9 with TRBJ2-1, with a tentative D call TRBD2 (5 bases). The germline gives CDR1 SGDLS, CDR2 YYNGEE. V lost 3 bases, J lost 8 bases, and 9 bases lay in between. The CDR3 covers 12 residues. CDR3 region: CASSGSGYEQFF. The CDR3 nucleotides read TGTGCCAGCAGCGGGAGCGGCTATGAGCAGTTCTTC.

This chain links TRBV9 with TRBJ2-1, with 8 bases that match TRBD1. V dropped 4 bases and J dropped 6; count of bases not matched to a gene: 9. The CDR3 runs 15 residues. In germline, CDR1 is SGDLS, CDR2 YYNGEE. CDR3 DNA: TGTGCCAGCAGCTTCTACGCGGACAGGGTCAATGAGCAGTTCTTC. Its protein product is CASSFYADRVNEQFF.

This clone appeared a single time. This chain links TRBV9 with TRBJ1-2; D is unresolved. Per germline, CDR1 SGDLS and CDR2 YYNGEE. V was shortened by 3 bases and J by 3 bases, with 9 bases between the two germline ends. The CDR3 is 13 amino acids. CDR3: CASSARTDYGYTF. DNA of the CDR3: TGTGCCAGCAGCGCAAGGACGGACTATGGCTACACCTTC.

V usage is TRBV7-9 and J usage is TRBJ2-5; 9 bases map to TRBD1. Per germline, CDR1 SEHNR and CDR2 FQNEAQ (reference sequence). Germline trimming cut 2 bases from V and 5 bases from J; bases unmatched to any gene: 3. The CDR3 totals 14 residues. The CDR3 DNA is TGTGCCAGCAGCTTACGGACAGGGGATGAGACCCAGTACTTC. Its translation is CASSLRTGDETQYF. Variable domain in full (rest from reference TRBV7-9 and TRBJ2-5): DTGVSQNPRHKITKRGQNVTFRCDPISEHNRLYWYRQTLGQGPEFLTYFQNEAQLEKSRLLSDRFSAERPKGSFSTLEIQRTEQGDSAMYLCASSLRTGDETQYFGPGTRLLVL.

The chain has TRBV7-9 and TRBJ2-4, with TRBD1 identical over 8 bases. The CDR3 consists of 16 residues. Losses at the gene ends were 8 bases for V and 9 bases for J; bases not matched to a gene: 18. The V gene's germline CDR1 is SEHNR and CDR2 FQNEAQ (reference sequence). The CDR3 spells CASPSLGQASMAIQYF. The CDR3 DNA follows: TGTGCCAGCCCATCACTGGGACAGGCCTCAATGGCCATTCAGTACTTC. The entire variable domain, with the rest obtained from reference TRBV7-9 and TRBJ2-4, is as follows: DTGVSQNPRHKITKRGQNVTFRCDPISEHNRLYWYRQTLGQGPEFLTYFQNEAQLEKSRLLSDRFSAERPKGSFSTLEIQRTEQGDSAMYLCASPSLGQASMAIQYFGAGTRLSVL.

This chain joins TRBV9 and TRBJ1-2; no clear D gene. V was clipped by 0 bases and J by 0 bases, with 12 bases between them. Per germline, CDR1 SGDLS and CDR2 YYNGEE. The CDR3 consists of 16 residues. CDR3 amino acids: CASSVAGQEANYGYTF. CDR3 sequence (DNA): TGTGCCAGCAGCGTAGCTGGCCAGGAAGCTAACTATGGCTACACCTTC.

This CDR3 is CASSLGGAGLHEQYF. The CDR3 DNA reads TGTGCCAGCAGCTTAGGGGGTGCGGGGCTGCACGAGCAGTACTTC. The V call is TRBV7-9, the J call TRBJ2-7; D is perhaps TRBD2 (6 bases). The germline V gene encodes CDR1 SEHNR and CDR2 FQNEAQ (reference sequence). V lost 1 base and J lost 5, with 15 bases in between. CDR3 length: 15 residues.

The rearrangement joins TRBV9 to TRBJ2-7, with a tentative D call TRBD2 (6 bases). The germline V and J ends were trimmed by 4 bases and 0 bases, with 11 bases remaining between them. This CDR3 has 14 residues. Germline assignment: CDR1 SGDLS and CDR2 YYNGEE. The CDR3 nucleotides are TGTGCCAGCAGCCCGGACTACAGCTCCTACGAGCAGTACTTC. Its translation: CASSPDYSSYEQYF.

The chain carries TRBV11-2 and TRBJ1-4, with 10 bases that match TRBD1. Germline CDR1 is SGHAT and CDR2 is FQNNGV. V lost 5 bases and J lost 7; bases outside the gene matches: 10. This CDR3 has 16 amino acids. As DNA, the CDR3 is TGTGCCAGCAGCACGATACGGGACAGGGGAGGTGAAAAACTGTTTTTT. Amino acid sequence: CASSTIRDRGGEKLFF.

The chain carries TRBV7-9 and TRBJ1-3; 11 nucleotides agree with TRBD1. Germline V gene sequence: CDR1 SEHNR, CDR2 FQNEAQ (reference sequence). With 7 bases clipped from V and 3 bases from J, the junction kept 8 bases outside the gene matches. This CDR3 has 16 residues. The CDR3 DNA is TGTGCCAGCACCTGGGTCGGGACAGGGGGTGGAAACACCATATATTTT. Residues: CASTWVGTGGGNTIYF.

The rearrangement links TRBV14 to TRBJ2-1; TRBD2 matches at 10 bases. CDR1 is SGHDN, CDR2 FVKESK, per germline. V lost 4 bases, J lost 5 bases, and 5 bases stayed unmatched. The CDR3 contains 15 residues. As DNA, the CDR3 is TGTGCCAGCAGCCCTCGGACTAGCGGTAACAATGAGCAGTTCTTC. Protein sequence: CASSPRTSGNNEQFF.

This clone was seen many times. The V gene is TRBV7-9, the J gene TRBJ1-1; D is uncertain. Deletions cut 5 bases from V and 0 bases from J, with 7 bases between. The CDR3 is made up of 13 amino acids. Germline CDR1 reads SEHNR; CDR2 reads FQNEAQ (reference sequence). CDR3 region: CASSPSMNTEAFF. The CDR3 DNA sequence: TGTGCCAGCAGCCCCTCAATGAACACTGAAGCTTTCTTT.

CDR3 loop: CASSQVRNLRETQYF. CDR3 DNA: TGCGCCAGCAGCCAAGTTCGGAACCTACGCGAGACCCAGTACTTC. The rearrangement links TRBV4-3 to TRBJ2-5; unclear D gene. The CDR3 spans 15 residues. CDR1 is LGHNA and CDR2 is YSLEER in the germline V gene. Trimming removed 1 base at V and 5 bases at J, with 14 bases between.

Here the CDR3 DNA reads TGTGCCAGCAGCTTCCTAGGTGTGGGAGGGAGGAACTATGGCTACACCTTC. Its translation is CASSFLGVGGRNYGYTF. The J gene is TRBJ1-2, the V gene TRBV5-5; the D is unclear. Germline V gives CDR1 SGHKS, CDR2 YYEKEE (reference sequence). The CDR3 loop spans 17 amino acids. Trimming took 2 bases from V and 2 from J, leaving 19 bases between them.